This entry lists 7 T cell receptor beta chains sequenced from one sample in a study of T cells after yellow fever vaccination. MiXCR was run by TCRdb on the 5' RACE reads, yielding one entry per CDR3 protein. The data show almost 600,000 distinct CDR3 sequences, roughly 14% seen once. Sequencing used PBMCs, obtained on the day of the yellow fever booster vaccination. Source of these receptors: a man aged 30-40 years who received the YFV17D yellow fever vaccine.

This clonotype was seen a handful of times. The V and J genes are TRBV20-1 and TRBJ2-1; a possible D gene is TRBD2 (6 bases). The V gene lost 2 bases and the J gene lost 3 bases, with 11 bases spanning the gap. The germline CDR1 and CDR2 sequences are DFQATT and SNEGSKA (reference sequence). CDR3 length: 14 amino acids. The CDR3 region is CSARRGIFYNEQFF. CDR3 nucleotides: TGCAGTGCTAGACGCGGGATATTCTACAATGAGCAGTTCTTC.

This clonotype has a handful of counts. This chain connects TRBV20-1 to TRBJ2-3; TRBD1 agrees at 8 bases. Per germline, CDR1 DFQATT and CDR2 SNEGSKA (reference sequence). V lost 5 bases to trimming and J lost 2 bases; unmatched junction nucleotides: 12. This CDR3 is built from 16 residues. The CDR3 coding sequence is TGCAGTGCTTCAGGGGGCCAGCGGGTTACCACAGATACGCAGTATTTT. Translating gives CSASGGQRVTTDTQYF.

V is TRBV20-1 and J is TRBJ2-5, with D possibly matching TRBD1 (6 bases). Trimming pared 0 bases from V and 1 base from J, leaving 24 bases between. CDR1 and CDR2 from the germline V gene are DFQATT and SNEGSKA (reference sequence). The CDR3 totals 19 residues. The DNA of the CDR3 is TGCAGTGCTAGAGATGGGGGACAACCTATTGGACCCGGCCAAGAGACCCAGTACTTC. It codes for CSARDGGQPIGPGQETQYF.

The CDR3, as DNA: TGCAGTGCTAGAGATATGGGGACTAGCGGGAGGGATAGGGCCCTCGAGCAGTACTTC. Protein product: CSARDMGTSGRDRALEQYF. V is TRBV20-1 and J is TRBJ2-7; 16 nucleotides agree with TRBD2. V shed 0 bases, J shed 6 bases, and the junction held 14 bases outside the gene matches. Germline V gene lookup returns CDR1 DFQATT and CDR2 SNEGSKA (reference sequence). The CDR3 has 19 amino acids.

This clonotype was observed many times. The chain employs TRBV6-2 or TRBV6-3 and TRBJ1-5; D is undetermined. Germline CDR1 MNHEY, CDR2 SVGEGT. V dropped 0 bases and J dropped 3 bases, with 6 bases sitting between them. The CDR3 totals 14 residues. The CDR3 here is CASSYSASNQPQHF. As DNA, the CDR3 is TGTGCCAGCAGTTACTCCGCCTCCAATCAGCCCCAGCATTTT.

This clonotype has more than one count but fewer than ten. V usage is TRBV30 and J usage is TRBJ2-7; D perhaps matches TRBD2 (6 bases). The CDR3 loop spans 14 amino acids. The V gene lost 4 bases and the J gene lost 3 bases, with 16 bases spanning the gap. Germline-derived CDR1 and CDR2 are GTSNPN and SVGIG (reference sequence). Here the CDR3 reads CAWTTKAGLYEQYF. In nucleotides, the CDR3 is TGTGCCTGGACTACCAAGGCGGGGCTCTACGAGCAGTACTTC. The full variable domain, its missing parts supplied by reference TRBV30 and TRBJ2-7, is SQTIHQWPATLVQPVGSPLSLECTVEGTSNPNLYWYRQAAGRGLQLLFYSVGIGQISSEVPQNLSASRPQDRQFILSSKKLLLSDSGFYLCAWTTKAGLYEQYFGPGTRLTVT.

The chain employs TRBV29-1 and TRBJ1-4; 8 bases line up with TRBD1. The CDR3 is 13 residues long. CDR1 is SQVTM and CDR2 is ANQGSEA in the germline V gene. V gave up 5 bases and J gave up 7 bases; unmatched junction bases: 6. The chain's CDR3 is CSVCRTGSEKLFF. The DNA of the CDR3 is TGCAGCGTTTGCCGGACAGGGAGTGAAAAACTGTTTTTT.